One sample yielded the 4 T cell receptor beta chains listed below, sequenced in a study of T cell changes during pregnancy in multiple sclerosis. Generated by immunoSEQ multiplex PCR, the TCRdb table keeps only in-frame clones and is missing some. The sample has tens of thousands of clones, 80% to 90% seen once. Material: CD4+ T cells from peripheral blood mononuclear cells, obtained in the first trimester of pregnancy. All receptors derive from a female donor with multiple sclerosis, enrolled in a pregnancy study.

This chain connects TRBV6-5 to TRBJ2-6; D unclear. Germline assignment: CDR1 MNHEY and CDR2 SVGAGI. V lost 2 bases and J 4 bases, leaving 9 bases between the germline ends. The CDR3 consists of 15 residues. As DNA, the CDR3 is TGTGCCAGCAGTTACGGCCTCAAAGGGGCCAACGTCCTGACTTTC. Protein sequence: CASSYGLKGANVLTF.

The chain recombines TRBV7-9 with TRBJ1-1; unclear D gene. CDR1 is SEHNR and CDR2 is FQNEAQ in the germline V gene (reference sequence). Trimming cost V 6 bases and J 3 bases, with 23 bases left between them. The length of the CDR3 is 17 residues. The CDR3 coding sequence is TGTGCCAGCAGTAAAACCCCAGGAGGTTTTGGGGACACTGAAGCTTTCTTT. It translates to CASSKTPGGFGDTEAFF. Full variable domain (outside the CDR3, taken from reference TRBV7-9 and TRBJ1-1): DTGVSQNPRHKITKRGQNVTFRCDPISEHNRLYWYRQTLGQGPEFLTYFQNEAQLEKSRLLSDRFSAERPKGSFSTLEIQRTEQGDSAMYLCASSKTPGGFGDTEAFFGQGTRLTVV.

The gene calls are TRBV7-9 and TRBJ1-2; maybe TRBD1 (5 bases). Trimming removed 1 base at V and 0 bases at J, with 15 bases between. CDR3 length: 17 amino acids. The germline V gene encodes CDR1 SEHNR and CDR2 FQNEAQ (reference sequence). This CDR3 is CASSLEGKGPTNYGYTF. CDR3 DNA: TGTGCCAGCAGCTTAGAAGGAAAGGGGCCTACTAACTATGGCTACACCTTC.

The chain couples TRBV6-1 to TRBJ2-5, with D perhaps TRBD2 (6 bases). Per the germline V gene, CDR1 is MNHNS and CDR2 is SASEGT. The CDR3 spans 16 residues. Deletions cut 0 bases from V and 2 bases from J, with 13 bases between. CDR3: CASSEAAAGIQETQYF. The CDR3 nucleotides are TGTGCCAGCAGTGAAGCGGCAGCGGGTATACAAGAGACCCAGTACTTC.